The table lists the clone carrying this T cell receptor (beta chain) with a few counts. What it recognizes is unknown. Scientists made TCR beta libraries using quantitative 5'-RACE with molecular barcodes. TCRdb re-analysed the 5' RACE reads in MiXCR, keeping a single row per CDR3 protein. The sample shows about 390,000 distinct CDR3 sequences, about a fifth of them seen only once. Germline-derived CDR1 and CDR2 are SGHAT and FQNNGV. V shed 5 bases and J 2 bases; nucleotides not matched to a gene: 5. CDR3 length: 15 residues. The data derive from a study of CD8 T cells in ankylosing spondylitis. Findings and caveats of the study: Previously reported in reactive arthritis synovial fluid and blood were some of the motif variants. Disease-linked clones were CD8+ and relatively rare in peripheral blood. Blood from ankylosing spondylitis patients appeared to carry a characteristic roughly eight-variant TCR beta motif. It was reported that disease-linked clones were significantly enriched in matched ankylosing spondylitis synovial fluid.

V is TRBV11-2 and J is TRBJ2-3; TRBD2 agrees at 9 bases. The source is a male donor with ankylosing spondylitis. The sample comprised blood, either unsorted or a sorted T cell fraction (not recorded which). The CDR3 DNA follows: TGTGCCAGCAGCGGGGCGGGAGGGCCCACAGATACGCAGTATTTT. Amino acid sequence: CASSGAGGPTDTQYF.